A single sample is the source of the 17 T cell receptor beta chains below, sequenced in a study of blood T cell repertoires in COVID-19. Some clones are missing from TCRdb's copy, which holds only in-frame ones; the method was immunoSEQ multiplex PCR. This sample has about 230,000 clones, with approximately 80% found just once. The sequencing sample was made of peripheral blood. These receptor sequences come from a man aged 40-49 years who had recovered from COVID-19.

The CDR3 DNA reads as TGTGCCAGCAGTCCCTGGGGGGGACACTCGAACACCGGGGAGCTGTTTTTT. Translation: CASSPWGGHSNTGELFF. The J gene is TRBJ2-2, the V gene TRBV3-1 (or the pseudogene TRBV3-2), with D possibly being TRBD2 (7 bases). V lost 6 bases and J lost 0, with 17 bases in between. The CDR3 consists of 17 residues. CDR1 is LGHDT and CDR2 is YNNKEL in the germline V gene (reference sequence).

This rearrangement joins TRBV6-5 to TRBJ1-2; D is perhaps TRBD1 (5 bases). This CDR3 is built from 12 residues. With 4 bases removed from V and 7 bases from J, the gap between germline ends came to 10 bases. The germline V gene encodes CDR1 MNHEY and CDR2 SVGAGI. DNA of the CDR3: TGTGCCAGCAGTTCGACACAGGTTGGCTACACCTTC. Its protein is CASSSTQVGYTF.

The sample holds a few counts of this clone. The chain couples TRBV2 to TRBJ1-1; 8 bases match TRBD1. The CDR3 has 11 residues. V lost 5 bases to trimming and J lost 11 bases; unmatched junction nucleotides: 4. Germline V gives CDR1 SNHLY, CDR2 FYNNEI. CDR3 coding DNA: TGTGCCAGCAGTTGGGACAGGCGTGCTTTCTTT. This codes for CASSWDRRAFF.

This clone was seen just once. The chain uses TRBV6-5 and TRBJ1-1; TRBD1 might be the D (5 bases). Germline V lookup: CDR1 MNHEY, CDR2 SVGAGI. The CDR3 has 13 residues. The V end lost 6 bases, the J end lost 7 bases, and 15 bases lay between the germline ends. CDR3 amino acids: CASSGFSGGEAFF. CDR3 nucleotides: TGTGCCAGCAGCGGCTTTTCGGGGGGTGAAGCTTTCTTT.

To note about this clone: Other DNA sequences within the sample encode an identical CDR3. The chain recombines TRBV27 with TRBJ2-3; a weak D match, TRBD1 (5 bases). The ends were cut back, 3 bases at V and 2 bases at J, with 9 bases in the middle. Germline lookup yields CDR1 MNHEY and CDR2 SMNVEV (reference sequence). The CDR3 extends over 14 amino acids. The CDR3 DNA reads TGTGCCAGCAGTTTGGGGCAGGCCACAGATACGCAGTATTTT. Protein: CASSLGQATDTQYF.

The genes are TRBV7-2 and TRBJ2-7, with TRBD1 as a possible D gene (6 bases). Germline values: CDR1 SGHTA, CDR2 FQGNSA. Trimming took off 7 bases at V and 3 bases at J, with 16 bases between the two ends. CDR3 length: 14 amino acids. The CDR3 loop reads CASTRTVLDYEQYF. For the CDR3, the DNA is TGTGCCAGCACCCGGACAGTTCTCGACTACGAGCAGTACTTC.

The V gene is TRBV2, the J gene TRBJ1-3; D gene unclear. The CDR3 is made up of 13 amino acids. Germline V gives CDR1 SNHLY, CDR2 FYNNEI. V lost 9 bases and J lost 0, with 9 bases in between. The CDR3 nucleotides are TGTGCCAGTGGTATCGGCTCTGGAAACACCATATATTTT. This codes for CASGIGSGNTIYF.

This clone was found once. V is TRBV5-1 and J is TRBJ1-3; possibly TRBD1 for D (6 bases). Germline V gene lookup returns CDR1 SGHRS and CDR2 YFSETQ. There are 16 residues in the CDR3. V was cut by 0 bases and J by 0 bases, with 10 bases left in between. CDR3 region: CASSLAQGSSGNTIYF. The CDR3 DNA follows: TGCGCCAGCAGCTTGGCGCAGGGGAGCTCTGGAAACACCATATATTTT.

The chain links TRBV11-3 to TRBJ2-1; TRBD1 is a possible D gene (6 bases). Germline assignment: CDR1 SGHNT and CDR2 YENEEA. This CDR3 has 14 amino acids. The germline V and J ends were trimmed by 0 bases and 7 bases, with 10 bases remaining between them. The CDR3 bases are TGTGCCAGCAGCTTAGACCCACAGGGAAATGAGCAGTTCTTC. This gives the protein CASSLDPQGNEQFF.

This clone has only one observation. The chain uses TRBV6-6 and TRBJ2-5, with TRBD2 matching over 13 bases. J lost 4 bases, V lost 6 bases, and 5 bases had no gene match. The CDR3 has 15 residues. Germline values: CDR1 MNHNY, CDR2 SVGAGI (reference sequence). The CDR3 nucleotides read TGTGCCAGCAGACGCGGACTAGCGGGAGTAGAGACCCAGTACTTC. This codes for CASRRGLAGVETQYF.

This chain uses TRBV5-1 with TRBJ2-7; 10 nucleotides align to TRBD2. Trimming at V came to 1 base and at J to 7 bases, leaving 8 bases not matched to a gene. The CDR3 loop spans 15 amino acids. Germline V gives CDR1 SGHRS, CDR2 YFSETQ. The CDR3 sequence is CASSLNSGGAREQYF. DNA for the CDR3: TGCGCCAGCAGCTTGAACAGCGGGGGGGCAAGGGAGCAGTACTTC.

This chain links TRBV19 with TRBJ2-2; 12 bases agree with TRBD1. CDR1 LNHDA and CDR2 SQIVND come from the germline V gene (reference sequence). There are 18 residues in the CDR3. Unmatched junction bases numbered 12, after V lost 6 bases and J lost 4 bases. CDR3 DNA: TGTGCCAGTAGCCCGGGACAGGGGGCGTATTACATCACCGGGGAGCTGTTTTTT. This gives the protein CASSPGQGAYYITGELFF.

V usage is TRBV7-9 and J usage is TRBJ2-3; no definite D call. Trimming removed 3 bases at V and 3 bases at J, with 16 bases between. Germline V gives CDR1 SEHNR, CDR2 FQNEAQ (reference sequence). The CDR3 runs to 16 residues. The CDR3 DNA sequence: TGTGCCAGCAGCTTGAGGTGGCAAATAGGTACAGATACGCAGTATTTT. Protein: CASSLRWQIGTDTQYF.

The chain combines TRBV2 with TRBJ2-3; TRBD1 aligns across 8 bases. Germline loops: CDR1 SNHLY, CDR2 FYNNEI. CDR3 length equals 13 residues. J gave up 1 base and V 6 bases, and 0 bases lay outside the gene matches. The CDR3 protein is CASRGQGTDTQYF. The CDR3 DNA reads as TGTGCCAGCAGGGGACAGGGCACAGATACGCAGTATTTT.

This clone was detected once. The CDR3 nucleotides read TGTGCCAGCAGCTGGCAGGGGGTGGGGTCGGAGACCCAGTACTTC. Its protein product is CASSWQGVGSETQYF. V is TRBV7-2 and J is TRBJ2-5, with 7 nucleotides matching TRBD1. Looked up from germline, CDR1 is SGHTA and CDR2 is FQGNSA. CDR3 size: 15 residues. The trim removed 4 bases at V and 5 bases at J, leaving 10 bases unmatched.

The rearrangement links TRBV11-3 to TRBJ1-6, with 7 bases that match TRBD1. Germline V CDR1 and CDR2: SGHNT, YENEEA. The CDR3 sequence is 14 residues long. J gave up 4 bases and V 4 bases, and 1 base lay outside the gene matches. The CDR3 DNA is TGTGCCAGCAGCTCGGGACAGTATAATTCACCCCTCCACTTT. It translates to CASSSGQYNSPLHF.

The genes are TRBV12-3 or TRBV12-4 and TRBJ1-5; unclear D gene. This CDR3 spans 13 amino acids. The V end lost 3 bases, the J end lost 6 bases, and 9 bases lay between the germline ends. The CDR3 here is CASSFFSLQPQHF. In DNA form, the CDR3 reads TGTGCCAGCAGTTTTTTCTCCCTTCAGCCCCAGCATTTT.